The 19 T cell receptor beta chains below were found in one sample sequenced in a study of cytomegalovirus exposure and HLA in healthy donors. PCR involved 60 Vbeta and 13 Jbeta primers. Profiled with immunoSEQ multiplex PCR; TCRdb holds only in-frame clones, not every one. The profile shows under 200,000 clones, approximately 81% of them singletons. The sequenced sample was PBMCs. The origin of the receptors is a man between 18 and 35 years old in good health and CMV-seronegative.

The rearrangement uses TRBV6-6 and TRBJ1-1; 11 bases match TRBD1. With V trimmed by 6 bases and J by 5 bases, 11 bases remained unmatched. Germline-derived CDR1 and CDR2 are MNHNY and SVGAGI (reference sequence). This CDR3 spans 16 amino acids. The CDR3 DNA sequence: TGTGCCAGCAGCCCCCCCGGACAGGGGGCGAGAACTGAAGCTTTCTTT. Protein product: CASSPPGQGARTEAFF.

The chain carries TRBV25-1 and TRBJ1-2, with D possibly being TRBD1 (6 bases). This CDR3 has 12 residues. The germline gives CDR1 MGHDK, CDR2 SYGVNS. V was clipped by 6 bases and J by 4 bases, with 9 bases between them. CDR3 region: CASRGGGYGYTF. CDR3 bases: TGTGCCAGCAGGGGAGGGGGCTATGGCTACACCTTC.

This chain links TRBV30 with TRBJ1-1, with a weak D call TRBD1 (5 bases). V lost 3 bases, J lost 3 bases, and 11 bases lay in between. The V gene's germline CDR1 is GTSNPN and CDR2 SVGIG (reference sequence). The CDR3 is 13 amino acids. The DNA for the CDR3 is TGTGCCTGGAGGGGGAAGGGGCACACTGAAGCTTTCTTT. The encoded protein is CAWRGKGHTEAFF.

The chain carries TRBV19 and TRBJ1-2; D perhaps matches TRBD1 (6 bases). The V gene's germline CDR1 is LNHDA and CDR2 SQIVND (reference sequence). V dropped 3 bases and J dropped 8 bases, with 13 bases sitting between them. This CDR3 is 13 amino acids long. CDR3 residues: CASSIEQGSGYTF. The DNA of the CDR3 is TGTGCCAGTAGTATCGAACAGGGAAGCGGCTACACCTTC.

The rearrangement uses TRBV18 and TRBJ2-1; 8 bases are a match to TRBD1. The V segment lost 2 bases and the J segment 3 bases; nucleotides outside the gene matches: 6. The germline V gene encodes CDR1 KGHSH and CDR2 LQKENI. CDR3 length: 16 amino acids. CDR3 sequence (DNA): TGTGCCAGCTCACCAGTTTCGGGACAGGACTACAATGAGCAGTTCTTC. Translating gives CASSPVSGQDYNEQFF.

V usage is TRBV7-3 and J usage is TRBJ2-3, with 11 bases aligning to TRBD1. The germline V gene encodes CDR1 SGHTA and CDR2 FQGTGA. Germline trimming cut 3 bases from V and 1 base from J; bases unmatched to any gene: 3. The CDR3 extends over 16 amino acids. CDR3 residues: CASSLGQGGRTDTQYF. CDR3 sequence (DNA): TGTGCCAGCAGCTTGGGACAGGGGGGGCGCACAGATACGCAGTATTTT. The entire variable domain, with the rest obtained from reference TRBV7-3 and TRBJ2-3, is as follows: GAGVSQTPSNKVTEKGKYVELRCDPISGHTALYWYRQSLGQGPEFLIYFQGTGAADDSGLPNDRFFAVRPEGSVSTLKIQRTERGDSAVYLCASSLGQGGRTDTQYFGPGTRLTVL.

The chain recombines TRBV29-1 with TRBJ2-5; 8 positions agree with TRBD1. This CDR3 comprises 16 residues. CDR1 and CDR2 (germline): SQVTM, ANQGSEA. Germline trimming cut 6 bases from V and 2 bases from J; bases unmatched to any gene: 14. The chain's CDR3 is CSVQPTWGQAQETQYF. CDR3 nucleotides: TGCAGCGTCCAACCGACGTGGGGACAGGCTCAAGAGACCCAGTACTTC.

A note on this clone: The junction and the germline gene differ at one end; a read error may be behind it. The chain recombines TRBV28 with TRBJ1-1, with D maybe TRBD1 (6 bases). Germline V gene lookup returns CDR1 MDHEN and CDR2 SYDVKM. The CDR3 loop spans 14 amino acids. The CDR3 DNA reads as TGTGCCACCAGTTTGATACAGGGACACACTGAAGCTTTCTTT. This encodes CATSLIQGHTEAFF.

The chain uses TRBV27 and TRBJ2-3; perhaps TRBD1 as D (6 bases). The CDR3 has 13 residues. Germline values: CDR1 MNHEY, CDR2 SMNVEV (reference sequence). V was pared by 3 bases and J by 4 bases, with 8 bases between. Here the CDR3 reads CASSFQGSDTQYF. The CDR3, as DNA: TGTGCCAGCAGTTTCCAGGGGTCAGATACGCAGTATTTT.

This rearrangement joins TRBV28 to TRBJ1-2, with 8 bases lining up with TRBD1. The CDR3 has 15 amino acids. Germline-derived CDR1 and CDR2 are MDHEN and SYDVKM. The J segment lost 4 bases and the V segment lost 5 bases, leaving 9 bases of the junction unmatched. The CDR3 region is CASSRRGLVLYGYTF. CDR3 bases: TGTGCCAGCAGTCGCAGGGGGCTCGTCCTCTATGGCTACACCTTC.

The V and J genes are TRBV2 and TRBJ2-1; D might be TRBD2 (6 bases). This CDR3 spans 14 amino acids. Germline values: CDR1 SNHLY, CDR2 FYNNEI. V was cut by 1 base and J by 8 bases, with 12 bases left in between. The CDR3 DNA is TGTGCCAGCAGTGAAGGCGGGGCGCGGTATGAGCAGTTCTTC. Encoded protein: CASSEGGARYEQFF.

This sequence joins TRBV7-9 and TRBJ2-5, with D unresolved. The J call may be mistaken, given a closer DNA end match to TRBJ2-7. Germline V gene data show CDR1 as SEHNR and CDR2 as FQNEAQ (reference sequence). This CDR3 is built from 12 residues. The CDR3 nucleotides read TGTGCCAGCAGCTTAGTGGTCCACGAGCAGTACTTC. Its translation: CASSLVVHEQYF.

This clone came up once. The chain has TRBV7-9 and TRBJ1-5; 7 bases fit TRBD1. The CDR3 length is 16 residues. After removal of 5 bases from V and 5 bases from J, the junction contained 12 bases not matched to a gene. The germline CDR1 and CDR2 sequences are SEHNR and FQNEAQ (reference sequence). The CDR3 spells CASSRTTGIGDQPQHF. CDR3 bases: TGTGCCAGCAGCCGTACGACAGGGATTGGGGATCAGCCCCAGCATTTT.

This chain joins TRBV5-1 and TRBJ1-5; TRBD1 aligns across 10 bases. Germline CDR1 is SGHRS and CDR2 is YFSETQ. The V gene end was trimmed by 4 bases and the J gene end by 5 bases; junction bases not matched to a gene: 6. CDR3 length: 15 amino acids. Here the CDR3 reads CASSPGTGADQPQHF. CDR3 bases: TGCGCCAGCAGCCCCGGGACAGGGGCGGATCAGCCCCAGCATTTT.

The chain employs TRBV2 and TRBJ2-5, with D maybe TRBD2 (5 bases). Germline CDR1 and CDR2: SNHLY and FYNNEI. The V end was cut by 7 bases, the J end by 3 bases, with 9 bases between. The CDR3 has 12 amino acids. As DNA, the CDR3 is TGTGCCAGCATCAAGACTAAAGAGACCCAGTACTTC. Amino acid sequence: CASIKTKETQYF.

This chain links TRBV21-1 with TRBJ2-1; TRBD2 reflects the table's D call only, with no check against the DNA. TRBV21-1 is termed a pseudogene. The CDR3 length is 17 residues. The DNA of the CDR3 is TGTGCCAGCAGCAATTTCCATGTCCCCGCTAGAACGCATGAGCAGTTCTTC. This sequence encodes CASSNFHVPARTHEQFF.

This chain links TRBV4-3 with TRBJ2-1, with a tentative D call TRBD2 (7 bases). CDR3 length equals 17 residues. The ends were cut back, 0 bases at V and 5 bases at J, with 17 bases in the middle. The germline V gene encodes CDR1 LGHNA and CDR2 YSLEER. The CDR3 sequence: CASSQDPPRGGHNEQFF. For the CDR3, the DNA is TGCGCCAGCAGCCAAGATCCACCGAGGGGGGGCCACAATGAGCAGTTCTTC.

The chain uses TRBV7-2 and TRBJ1-2, with TRBD1 as a possible D gene (5 bases). The CDR3 is 13 residues long. Germline V lookup: CDR1 SGHTA, CDR2 FQGNSA. V was shortened by 5 bases and J by 2 bases, with 9 bases between the two germline ends. Here the CDR3 reads CASSPSGNYGYTF. Here the CDR3 DNA reads TGTGCCAGCAGCCCCTCAGGGAACTATGGCTACACCTTC.

V is TRBV5-1 and J is TRBJ2-5; 8 bases align to TRBD1. The tail of the sequence fits TRBJ2-7 better, so the J call may be wrong. The germline V gene has CDR1 SGHRS and CDR2 YFSETQ. This CDR3 spans 14 amino acids. The DNA of the CDR3 is TGCGCCAGCAGCTTGGGGACAGGGACGTACGAGCAGTACTTC. It encodes CASSLGTGTYEQYF.